This T cell receptor (beta chain) was observed in a study of blood T cell repertoires in COVID-19. In the study overall: Italy, Spain and the United States were the sources of the convalescent and acute COVID-19 samples. PBMCs, B-cell-depleted T cells, or T cells were the source of the cDNA or gDNA that made up the material.

V dropped 0 bases and J dropped 2; count of bases not matched to a gene: 5. CDR3 length: 16 residues. CDR1 and CDR2 (germline): SGHRS, YFSETQ. Original processing methods: Using reference gene primer amplification, nucleated cell counts were estimated. Generated by immunoSEQ multiplex PCR, the TCRdb table keeps only in-frame clones and is missing some. Clonal size and the V and J genes are those of that table, whereas D and trimming came from the DNA. The sample includes about 55,000 clones, 80% to 85% of them seen just once. This receptor was obtained from a human donor in a cohort sampled during active or convalescent COVID-19. The V gene is TRBV5-1, the J gene TRBJ2-1; 7 bases are shared with TRBD1. The source material was peripheral blood. The CDR3 DNA reads as TGCGCCAGCAGCTTGGAATGGGACAGCCCCTACAATGAGCAGTTCTTC. Its protein product is CASSLEWDSPYNEQFF.